The T cell receptor beta chain described here comes from a study of blood T cell repertoires in COVID-19. The wider study: Acute-phase and convalescent COVID-19 samples originated in the United States, Italy and Spain. T cells, B-cell-depleted T cells, or PBMCs supplied cDNA or gDNA.

Authors' data handling: Reference gene primer amplification gave estimated nucleated cell counts. Some clones are missing from TCRdb's copy, which holds only in-frame ones; the method was immunoSEQ multiplex PCR. The D gene and trimming were derived from the DNA, and the V and J assignments and clone size from that table. The table lists more than 80,000 clones, about 71% of them singletons. Germline lookup yields CDR1 SGHAT and CDR2 FQNNGV. V was clipped by 5 bases and J by 11 bases, with 18 bases between them. CDR3 length equals 13 residues. Specimen: peripheral blood. This clonotype originated in a woman aged 55-70 years in a cohort sampled during active or convalescent COVID-19. This chain joins TRBV11-2 and TRBJ1-1, with a weak D call TRBD1 (5 bases). This chain's CDR3 is CASSLSLREGAFF. The CDR3 nucleotides are TGTGCCAGCAGCCTCTCCCTGAGGGAGGGGGCTTTCTTT.